This section outlines one T cell receptor beta chain sequence together with its context. It has no known antigen specificity. Base-call qualities are not available, and no considerably larger clone is one nucleotide away. The sample originates from a study of CD8+ T cells in alopecia areata (dated by TCRdb to about 2018). Concerning the study at large: Treated patients were enrolled in an open-label pilot trial of oral tofacitinib at 5 to 10 mg twice daily for moderate-to-severe alopecia areata. RNA was extracted with the PAXgene miRNA kit for fixed scalp, the miRNeasy kit for PBMCs, and the RNeasy kit for mouse skin. Human TCRbeta sequencing covered scalp tissue and sorted CD4+ and CD8+ peripheral blood T cells from patchy and totalis/universalis alopecia areata patients and healthy controls. TCRbeta CDR3 regions were amplified by immunoSEQ multiplex PCR using 35 Vbeta forward and 13 Jbeta reverse primers. Tofacitinib was administered for 6 to 18 months, and 6 months of follow-up off drug were then conducted to assess delayed response and recurrence. High-throughput TCRbeta sequencing was used to examine T cell clonal expansion in alopecia areata in both the C3H/HeJ mouse model and human patients. Clonality in the scalp was compared among normal scalp (n=4), patchy alopecia areata scalp (n=8), and alopecia totalis/universalis scalp (n=8). Patients on tofacitinib were biopsied at baseline and after 4 and 24 weeks of treatment, and several of the patients also had a later scalp biopsy. The full study reports these points: TCR sequences shared between patients were less clear than in mice, possibly partly because of HLA diversity in the patient population. Resident alphabeta T cells in normal human skin are also sequenced, complicating scalp TCR repertoire analysis, unlike mouse skin dominated by gammadelta T cells. Compared with normal scalp, lesional scalp, particularly in alopecia totalis/universalis, had higher clonality and more expanded CD8+ clones, which suggests antigenic drive.

The library was made by the immunoSEQ multiplex PCR assay. For TCR sequencing, RNA was extracted from every sample and reverse transcribed into cDNA to serve as template. First-strand cDNA was synthesized using SuperScript III with a 2:1 mix of oligo-dT and random hexamers. A synthetic immune receptor repertoire was used to measure amplification bias, and any remaining bias was corrected computationally. The authors' pipeline ran thus. After raw reads were preprocessed to remove errors, the CDR3 was defined following IMGT conventions as running from the conserved cysteine to phenylalanine. Clonality was computed by normalizing Shannon entropy by log2 of the number of productive unique TCRs and subtracting the result from 1. Whether each scalp clone was CD4 or CD8 was inferred by checking scalp TCRbeta sequences against the CD4 and CD8 repertoires from sorted blood. The table was pulled from immuneACCESS by TCRdb, which kept in-frame rearrangements only. Such tables lose some clones; where checked, under half of the loss comes from unresolved V genes, and the rest has no known cause. That table gives V, J and clone size, and the DNA gave D and trimming. The sample table lists roughly 120,000 clones, 30% to 40% of them with a count of one. The top ten clonotypes cover approximately 2.8% of the sample.

Lesional scalp punch biopsies and peripheral blood were collected from alopecia areata patients. After PBMCs were isolated by density centrifugation and stained for CD3, CD4 and CD8, a FACSAria was used to sort CD4+ and CD8+ T cells. In the germline V gene, CDR1 corresponds to MNHEY and CDR2 to SVGAGI. There are 14 amino acids in the CDR3, from cysteine to phenylalanine inclusive. Just CDR3 DNA is preserved here, 42 bases in frame from base 1. At the junction V is shortened by 4 bases and J by 0 bases, with 8 bases in between. The TCR was taken from a human donor with alopecia areata. The rearranged segments are TRBV6-5 and TRBJ2-3; TRBD2 is a weak D gene call, 5 bases matching. Specimen: CD4+ T cells sorted from blood. The CDR3 sequence is CASSSSGSTDTQYF. In nucleotides, the sequence is TGTGCCAGCAGTTCAAGCGGTAGCACAGATACGCAGTATTTT.